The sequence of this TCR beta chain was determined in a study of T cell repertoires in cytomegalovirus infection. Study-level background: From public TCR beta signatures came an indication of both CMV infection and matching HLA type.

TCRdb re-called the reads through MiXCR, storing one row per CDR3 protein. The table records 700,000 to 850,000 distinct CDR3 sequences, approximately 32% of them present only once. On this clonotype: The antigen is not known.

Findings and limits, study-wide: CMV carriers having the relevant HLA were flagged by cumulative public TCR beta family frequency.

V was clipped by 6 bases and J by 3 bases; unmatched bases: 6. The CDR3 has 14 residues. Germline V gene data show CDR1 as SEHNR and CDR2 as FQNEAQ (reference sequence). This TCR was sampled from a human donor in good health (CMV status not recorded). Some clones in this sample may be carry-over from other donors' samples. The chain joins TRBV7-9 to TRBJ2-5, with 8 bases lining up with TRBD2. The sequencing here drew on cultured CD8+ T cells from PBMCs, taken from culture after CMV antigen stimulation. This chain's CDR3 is CASSPQAGEETQYF. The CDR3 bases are TGTGCCAGCAGTCCCCAAGCGGGGGAAGAGACCCAGTACTTC.